This paragraph reports one T cell receptor (beta chain). These data are taken from a study of blood T cell repertoires in COVID-19. Study background: The United States, Italy and Spain supplied acute and convalescent COVID-19 samples. The analysed material was cDNA or gDNA that came from T cells, B-cell-depleted T cells, or PBMCs.

Data came from immunoSEQ multiplex PCR; TCRdb stores just in-frame clones and leaves some out. The sample contains around 270,000 clones, roughly 84% of which appear only once. Sequenced: peripheral blood. The sequence derives from a man aged 55 to 70 with acute or convalescent COVID-19.

The CDR3 DNA sequence: TGCGCCAGCAGCTCTTTAACAGGGTTCCTCGGAAACACCATATATTTT. It codes for CASSSLTGFLGNTIYF. The gene calls are TRBV5-1 and TRBJ1-3, with D perhaps matching TRBD1 (6 bases). V lost 3 bases to trimming and J lost 4 bases, with 17 bases between them. This CDR3 has 16 amino acids. Germline V gene data show CDR1 as SGHRS and CDR2 as YFSETQ.